Each of the 3 T cell receptor beta chains below was sequenced from the same sample in a study of CD8+ T cells in alopecia areata. Extracted from the samples, RNA was reverse transcribed into cDNA to serve as the sequencing template. The protocol was immunoSEQ multiplex PCR, while the TCRdb copy is restricted to in-frame clones and leaves out a portion. The sample includes 90,000 to 120,000 clones, about 83% of them seen just once. Treatment denoted: oral pan-JAK inhibitor, 5-10 mg twice daily. The sequencing used CD8+ T cells sorted from blood, collected at week 24, from a patient treated with tofacitinib. Source of these receptors: a human donor with alopecia areata.

The chain recombines TRBV29-1 with TRBJ2-7; D may match TRBD1 or TRBD2 (5 bases each). CDR3 length equals 14 residues. Germline V gene data show CDR1 as SQVTM and CDR2 as ANQGSEA. Trimming removed 1 base at V and 4 bases at J, with 14 bases between. CDR3 sequence reads: CSVEGGPEIYEQYF. The CDR3 coding sequence is TGCAGCGTTGAAGGGGGACCAGAGATTTACGAGCAGTACTTC.

This sequence joins TRBV7-8 and TRBJ2-1, with a tentative D call TRBD1 (6 bases). With 8 bases removed from V and 4 bases from J, the gap between germline ends came to 18 bases. Germline CDR1 SGHVS, CDR2 FQNEAQ. The CDR3 runs to 15 residues. The CDR3 coding sequence is TGTGCCAGCGCAGAGTTGGACAGCGATTACAATGAGCAGTTCTTC. Translation gives CASAELDSDYNEQFF.

This clone came up once. This chain uses TRBV14 with TRBJ1-6; maybe TRBD1 (5 bases). Trimming cost V 1 base and J 7 bases, with 14 bases left between them. The CDR3 totals 16 residues. Germline loops: CDR1 SGHDN, CDR2 FVKESK. As DNA, the CDR3 is TGTGCCAGCAGCCAAGTAACAGGCCTTCGGAATTCACCCCTCCACTTT. Protein: CASSQVTGLRNSPLHF. Filled out from reference TRBV14 and TRBJ1-6, the complete variable domain reads EAGVTQFPSHSVIEKGQTVTLRCDPISGHDNLYWYRRVMGKEIKFLLHFVKESKQDESGMPNNRFLAERTGGTYSTLKVQPAELEDSGVYFCASSQVTGLRNSPLHFGNGTRLTVT.